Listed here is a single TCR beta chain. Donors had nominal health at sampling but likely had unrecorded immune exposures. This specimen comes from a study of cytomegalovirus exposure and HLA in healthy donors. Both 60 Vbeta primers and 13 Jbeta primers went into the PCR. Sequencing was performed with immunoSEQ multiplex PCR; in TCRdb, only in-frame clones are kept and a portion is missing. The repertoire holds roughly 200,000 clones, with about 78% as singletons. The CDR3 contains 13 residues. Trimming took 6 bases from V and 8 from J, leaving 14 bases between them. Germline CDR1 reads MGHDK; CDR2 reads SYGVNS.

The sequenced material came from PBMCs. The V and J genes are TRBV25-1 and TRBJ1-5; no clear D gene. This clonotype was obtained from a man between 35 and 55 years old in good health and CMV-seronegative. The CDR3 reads CASSGPPGEPQHF. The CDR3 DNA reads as TGTGCCAGCAGCGGCCCCCCCGGAGAGCCCCAGCATTTT.